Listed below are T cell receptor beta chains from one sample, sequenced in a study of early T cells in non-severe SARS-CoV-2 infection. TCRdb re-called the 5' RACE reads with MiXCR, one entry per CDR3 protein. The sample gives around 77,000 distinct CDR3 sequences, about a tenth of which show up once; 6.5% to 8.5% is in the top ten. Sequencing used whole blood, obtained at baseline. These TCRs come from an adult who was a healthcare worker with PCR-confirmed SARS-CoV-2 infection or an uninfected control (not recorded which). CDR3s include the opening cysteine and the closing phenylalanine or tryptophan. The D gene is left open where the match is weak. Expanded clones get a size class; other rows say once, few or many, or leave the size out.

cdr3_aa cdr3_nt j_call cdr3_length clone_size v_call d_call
CASSPASGTRAFF TGTGCCAGCAGCCCCGCCTCCGGGACAAGAGCTTTCTTT TRBJ1-1 13 NA TRBV7-9 NA
CASSYGTGPRTEAFF TGCGCCAGCAGCTATGGGACAGGCCCAAGGACTGAAGCTTTCTTT TRBJ1-1 15 few TRBV5-1 TRBD1
CATTEAGELFF TGTGCCACCACGGAGGCCGGGGAGCTGTTTTTT TRBJ2-2 11 few TRBV10-3 NA
CASSLIRVGYTF TGTGCCAGCAGCTTAATCAGGGTTGGCTACACCTTC TRBJ1-2 12 NA TRBV7-9 NA
CASSDEPHTEAFF TGTGCCAGCAGTGACGAGCCCCACACTGAAGCTTTCTTT TRBJ1-1 13 few TRBV2 NA
CASSFGQGGADTQYF TGTGCCAGCAGCTTCGGACAGGGAGGCGCAGATACGCAGTATTTT TRBJ2-3 15 many TRBV5-5 TRBD1
CASSLGLAGGTYEQYF TGTGCCAGCAGCCTGGGACTAGCGGGGGGGACCTACGAGCAGTACTTC TRBJ2-7 16 NA TRBV7-9 TRBD2
CSVSRTGVSNEQFF TGCAGCGTTAGCAGGACAGGGGTCTCCAATGAGCAGTTCTTC TRBJ2-1 14 few TRBV29-1 TRBD1
CASSPNPGKGYEQYF TGTGCCAGCTCACCAAATCCAGGGAAGGGCTACGAGCAGTACTTC TRBJ2-7 15 few TRBV18 NA
CASSLFPPGSGANVLTF TGTGCCAGCAGCTTATTCCCCCCCGGCTCTGGGGCCAACGTCCTGACTTTC TRBJ2-6 17 NA TRBV7-6 NA
CASSPFPQGYNEQFF TGTGCCAGCAGCCCATTTCCCCAGGGCTACAATGAGCAGTTCTTC TRBJ2-1 15 NA TRBV7-8 NA
CSAAHYAGTQYF TGCAGTGCTGCACACTATGCGGGTACGCAGTATTTT TRBJ2-3 12 many TRBV20-1 NA
CASTPGQGPDNEQFF TGTGCCAGCACCCCCGGACAGGGTCCGGACAATGAGCAGTTCTTC TRBJ2-1 15 many TRBV7-9 TRBD1
CSARPVAGGQDTQYF TGCAGTGCTAGACCTGTAGCGGGGGGGCAAGATACGCAGTATTTT TRBJ2-3 15 NA TRBV20-1 TRBD2
CASSQVGDRGNEKLFF TGCGCCAGCAGCCAAGTGGGGGACAGGGGAAATGAAAAACTGTTTTTT TRBJ1-4 16 few TRBV4-3 TRBD1
CASSPSGGTDTQYF TGTGCCAGCTCCCCTAGCGGGGGTACAGATACGCAGTATTTT TRBJ2-3 14 many TRBV6-4 TRBD2
CAISAKGGEVADTQYF TGTGCCATCAGTGCCAAGGGGGGAGAAGTTGCAGATACGCAGTATTTT TRBJ2-3 16 NA TRBV10-3 NA
CASSDGRGVHYGYTF TGTGCCAGCTCGGACGGTCGGGGGGTCCACTATGGCTACACCTTC TRBJ1-2 15 many TRBV25-1 NA
CASSPTSTDTQYF TGTGCCAGCTCACCAACCAGCACAGATACGCAGTATTTT TRBJ2-3 13 many TRBV18 NA
CASISGQPHEAFF TGCGCCAGCATCTCCGGACAGCCTCATGAAGCTTTCTTT TRBJ1-1 13 few TRBV5-1 NA
CASSPRYTDNSPLHF TGTGCCAGCTCACCACGGTACACAGATAATTCACCCCTCCACTTT TRBJ1-6 15 NA TRBV18 NA
CASSLGIGGTGATYEQYF TGTGCCAGCAGCTTAGGCATAGGCGGGACAGGGGCTACCTACGAGCAGTACTTC TRBJ2-7 18 NA TRBV7-2 TRBD1
CASSPEADFYEQYF TGCGCCAGCAGCCCGGAGGCAGACTTCTACGAGCAGTACTTC TRBJ2-7 14 NA TRBV5-1 NA
CASSFRTMPYEQYF TGTGCCAGCAGCTTTAGGACCATGCCCTACGAGCAGTACTTC TRBJ2-7 14 many TRBV7-9 NA
CASSFWGAITEAFF TGTGCCAGCAGCTTTTGGGGGGCGATCACTGAAGCTTTCTTT TRBJ1-1 14 many TRBV7-9 NA
CAWSTGSWTDTQYF TGTGCCTGGAGTACAGGGTCGTGGACAGATACGCAGTATTTT TRBJ2-3 14 many TRBV30 NA
CATLPGQAGGPTDTQYF TGTGCCACCCTTCCCGGACAGGCGGGGGGGCCAACAGATACGCAGTATTTT TRBJ2-3 17 NA TRBV3-1 TRBD2
CASSPGGLGREQYF TGTGCCAGCAGCCCAGGGGGCCTCGGCCGCGAGCAGTACTTC TRBJ2-7 14 many TRBV7-9 TRBD1
CATTQRGHTDTQYF TGTGCCACCACCCAGCGGGGGCACACAGATACGCAGTATTTT TRBJ2-3 14 NA TRBV6-6 TRBD2
CASSPTASFSGNTIYF TGTGCCAGTAGTCCTACCGCATCATTCTCTGGAAACACCATATATTTT TRBJ1-3 16 NA TRBV19 NA
CASSYHPHTSYEQYF TGTGCCAGCAGTTATCACCCCCACACCTCCTACGAGCAGTACTTC TRBJ2-7 15 NA TRBV6-6 NA
CASSPGTARYGYTF TGTGCCAGCAGCCCGGGGACAGCCCGCTATGGCTACACCTTC TRBJ1-2 14 NA TRBV14 TRBD1
CASSLNRAGAPGTGELFF TGTGCCAGCAGTTTAAATCGGGCGGGGGCCCCGGGCACCGGGGAGCTGTTTTTT TRBJ2-2 18 NA TRBV12-3/TRBV12-4 NA
CASSKLAGGPNEQFF TGTGCCAGCAGTAAACTAGCGGGGGGGCCGAATGAGCAGTTCTTC TRBJ2-1 15 NA TRBV6-5 TRBD2
CASSLVAGGNTDTQYF TGTGCCAGCAGCTTAGTAGCGGGGGGAAACACAGATACGCAGTATTTT TRBJ2-3 16 many TRBV11-2 TRBD2
CASTLYGNQPQHF TGTGCCAGCACCCTGTACGGAAATCAGCCCCAGCATTTT TRBJ1-5 13 NA TRBV7-2 NA
CASRRGTGKDTQYF TGTGCCAGCAGGCGAGGGACAGGGAAGGATACGCAGTATTTT TRBJ2-3 14 NA TRBV6-5 TRBD1
CAISDPQGNIIYEQYF TGTGCCATCAGTGACCCACAGGGAAATATTATCTACGAGCAGTACTTC TRBJ2-7 16 NA TRBV10-3 NA
CSATPRKGAYYNEQFF TGCAGTGCTACCCCCCGCAAGGGGGCTTACTACAATGAGCAGTTCTTC TRBJ2-1 16 NA TRBV20-1 TRBD1
CASSPQQGYNSPLHF TGTGCCAGCAGTCCCCAACAGGGATATAATTCACCCCTCCACTTT TRBJ1-6 15 many TRBV7-2 NA
CASSPTPGPMYGYTF TGTGCCAGTAGTCCCACGCCGGGACCCATGTATGGCTACACCTTC TRBJ1-2 15 few TRBV19 NA
CASSRRENTEAFF TGTGCCAGCAGCCGCAGGGAGAACACTGAAGCTTTCTTT TRBJ1-1 13 few TRBV5-4 NA
CASSTGLAGARTDTQYF TGCGCCAGCAGCACGGGACTAGCGGGGGCCCGCACAGATACGCAGTATTTT TRBJ2-3 17 few TRBV5-1 TRBD2
CASSQDPRGADYYGYTF TGCGCCAGCAGCCAAGACCCCCGGGGGGCGGACTACTATGGCTACACCTTC TRBJ1-2 17 NA TRBV4-1 NA
CASSQGLRDTSYGYTF TGTGCCAGCAGCCAGGGGCTCCGGGACACCAGCTATGGCTACACCTTC TRBJ1-2 16 NA TRBV3-1 NA
CASSLEGHGTDTQYF TGTGCCAGCAGCTTAGAGGGGCACGGCACAGATACGCAGTATTTT TRBJ2-3 15 few TRBV7-3 NA
CSARVGPENIQYF TGCAGTGCTAGAGTAGGACCAGAAAACATTCAGTACTTC TRBJ2-4 13 few TRBV20-1 NA
CASSHPGRSTEAFF TGCGCCAGCAGCCATCCCGGACGTAGCACTGAAGCTTTCTTT TRBJ1-1 14 few TRBV4-1 NA
CSASSYRTDHGYTF TGCAGTGCTAGTTCGTACAGGACAGACCATGGCTACACCTTC TRBJ1-2 14 NA TRBV20-1 NA
CAISQEKSKAFF TGTGCCATCAGTCAAGAGAAGAGTAAAGCTTTCTTT TRBJ1-1 12 many TRBV10-3 NA
CAISATSGGAVGDTQYF TGTGCCATCAGTGCGACTAGCGGGGGGGCAGTTGGTGATACGCAGTATTTT TRBJ2-3 17 many TRBV10-3 TRBD2
CSAIGLAGRTDTQYF TGCAGTGCTATCGGACTAGCGGGCCGCACAGATACGCAGTATTTT TRBJ2-3 15 few TRBV20-1 TRBD2
CASSSIPSGYGYTF TGTGCCAGCAGTTCCATACCCTCAGGGTATGGCTACACCTTC TRBJ1-2 14 NA TRBV6-6 NA
CASSLGFSVGYGYTF TGTGCCAGCAGCTTAGGTTTTAGTGTGGGCTATGGCTACACCTTC TRBJ1-2 15 few TRBV7-9 NA
CSVGKGANTGELFF TGCAGCGTTGGAAAGGGGGCGAACACCGGGGAGCTGTTTTTT TRBJ2-2 14 NA TRBV29-1 NA
CASSLTHGVSYNEQFF TGTGCCAGCAGTCTGACGCACGGGGTCTCCTACAATGAGCAGTTCTTC TRBJ2-1 16 NA TRBV3-1 NA